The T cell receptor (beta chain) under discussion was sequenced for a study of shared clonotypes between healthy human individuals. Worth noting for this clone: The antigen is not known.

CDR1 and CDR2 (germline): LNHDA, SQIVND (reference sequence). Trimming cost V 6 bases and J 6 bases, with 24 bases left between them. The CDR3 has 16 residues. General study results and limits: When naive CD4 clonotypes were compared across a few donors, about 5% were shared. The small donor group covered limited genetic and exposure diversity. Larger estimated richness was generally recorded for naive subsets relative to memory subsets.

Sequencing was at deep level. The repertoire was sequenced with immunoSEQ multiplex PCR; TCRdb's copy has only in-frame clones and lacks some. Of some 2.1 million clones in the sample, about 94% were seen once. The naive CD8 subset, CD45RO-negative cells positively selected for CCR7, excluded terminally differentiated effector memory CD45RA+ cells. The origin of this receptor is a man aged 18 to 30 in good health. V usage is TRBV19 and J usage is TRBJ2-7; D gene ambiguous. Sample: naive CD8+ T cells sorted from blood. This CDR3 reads CASRDVGGAPLGEQYF. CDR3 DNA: TGTGCCAGTAGAGACGTAGGTGGTGCTCCGTTGGGCGAGCAGTACTTC.